Presented here are 28 T cell receptor beta chains from one specimen sequenced in a study of type 1 and type 2 diabetes patients (TCRdb year 2016). For sequencing, an Illumina MiSeq was employed. For TCRbeta CDR3 amplification, the template was genomic DNA taken from the sorted T cell subsets. Multiplex PCR with 30 forward and 13 reverse primers amplified the TCRbeta CDR3 region. TCRdb itself trimmed the public reads at Q25 with fastp, ran MiXCR and retained productive beta chains. All rows with the same CDR3 protein become a single entry with the most common DNA and genes. Counted in this sample were some 250,000 distinct CDR3 sequences; 40% to 50% of them appeared once. The ten largest clones represent approximately 14% of the sample. Sequences were obtained from peripheral blood mononuclear cells (PBMCs). The receptors originated from a man younger than 35 with type 2 diabetes.

The chain combines TRBV19 with TRBJ1-2; TRBD1 matches at 8 bases. This CDR3 is built from 14 residues. The V segment lost 4 bases and the J segment 4 bases; nucleotides outside the gene matches: 5. Germline lookup yields CDR1 LNHDA and CDR2 SQIVND (reference sequence). CDR3 coding DNA: TGTGCCAGTAGTAGCTCTCAGGGGGCCTATGGCTACACCTTC. Its translation is CASSSSQGAYGYTF.

As to this clonotype: The junction departs from the called germline gene at one end, perhaps through a read error. This sequence joins TRBV24-1 and TRBJ1-5; D unresolved. CDR3 length equals 14 residues. CDR1 and CDR2 (germline): KGHDR, SFDVKD. This CDR3 is CASSYPTGGQPQHF. In DNA form, the CDR3 reads TGTGCCAGCAGTTACCCCACGGGAGGGCAGCCCCAGCATTTT.

This clonotype was seen once. This chain links TRBV4-1 with TRBJ2-2; TRBD2 matches 8 bases. Germline trimming cut 1 base from V and 1 base from J; bases unmatched to any gene: 5. Germline CDR1 MGHRA, CDR2 YSYEKL. The CDR3 covers 17 residues. Here the CDR3 DNA reads TGCGCCAGCAGCCAAGGTTTAGCGGGGCTGAACACCGGGGAGCTGTTTTTT. Translated, it gives CASSQGLAGLNTGELFF.

This clonotype was seen a handful of times. This chain links TRBV14 with TRBJ2-1; 10 bases agree with TRBD2. Germline loops: CDR1 SGHDN, CDR2 FVKESK. V lost 4 bases to trimming and J lost 9 bases; unmatched junction nucleotides: 12. This CDR3 comprises 16 residues. As DNA, the CDR3 is TGTGCCAGCAGCCTAAGAGCGGGGGGGACCTACGGTGAGCAGTTCTTC. It encodes CASSLRAGGTYGEQFF.

This clonotype was observed a handful of times. The CDR3 loop reads CASSPGTVAEAFF. Written as DNA, the CDR3 is TGTGCCAGTAGTCCAGGGACCGTCGCTGAAGCTTTCTTT. The chain combines TRBV19 with TRBJ1-1; weak D call: TRBD1 (5 bases). The CDR3 runs 13 residues. Germline CDR1 and CDR2: LNHDA and SQIVND (reference sequence). Between the trimmed V and J ends, which lost 5 bases and 6 bases, there was a span of 13 bases.

The V call is TRBV20-1, the J call TRBJ2-7, with TRBD2 matching 7 bases. The germline V gene encodes CDR1 DFQATT and CDR2 SNEGSKA (reference sequence). V lost 0 bases and J lost 5; bases outside the gene matches: 10. This CDR3 spans 15 amino acids. CDR3 coding DNA: TGCAGTGCTAGAGACCCGGGACTAAACTGGGACGAGCAGTACTTC. Protein sequence: CSARDPGLNWDEQYF.

This clonotype was detected only a few times. This chain links TRBV28 with TRBJ2-7, with TRBD2 matching over 15 bases. This CDR3 is 16 amino acids long. The V gene's germline CDR1 is MDHEN and CDR2 SYDVKM. The V gene end was trimmed by 4 bases and the J gene end by 7 bases; junction bases not matched to a gene: 8. The CDR3 DNA is TGTGCCAGCAGTTCTACTGGACTAGCGGGAGGGTCTGAGCAGTACTTC. Its protein is CASSSTGLAGGSEQYF.

Points on this clonotype: Relative to the germline gene, one junction end is altered; a read error may explain this. The V gene is TRBV20-1, the J gene TRBJ1-1; D may be TRBD1 (6 bases). There are 15 residues in the CDR3. Germline V gives CDR1 DFQATT, CDR2 SNEGSKA (reference sequence). The CDR3 reads CSARDRQDLYTEALF. The CDR3 DNA is TGCAGTGCTAGGGATCGACAGGACTTGTACACTGAAGCTCTCTTT.

This clonotype was counted only a few times. The CDR3 loop is CASSRDRGSRGYTF. CDR3 DNA: TGTGCCAGCAGCCGGGACAGGGGTTCTCGTGGCTACACCTTC. V and J are TRBV6-6 and TRBJ1-2, with 10 positions matching TRBD1. Germline CDR1 MNHNY, CDR2 SVGAGI (reference sequence). The CDR3 sequence is 14 residues long. Trimming removed 6 bases from V and 7 bases from J; junction bases left unmatched: 8.

The chain employs TRBV28 and TRBJ1-1; unclear D gene. This CDR3 region has 12 residues. V dropped 8 bases and J dropped 5 bases, with 12 bases sitting between them. Germline CDR1 reads MDHEN; CDR2 reads SYDVKM. The CDR3 coding sequence is TGTGCCAGCGGGCGGATGTGGACTGAAGCTTTCTTT. Protein product: CASGRMWTEAFF.

This clonotype came up a few times. A junction end diverges from the germline sequence, so it may reflect a read error. The gene calls are TRBV27 and TRBJ1-2, with no clear D. Germline CDR1 reads MNHEY; CDR2 reads SMNVEV (reference sequence). The CDR3 extends over 14 amino acids. The CDR3 protein is CATSDRTYNYGYTF. CDR3 bases: TGTGCCACCAGTGATAGGACGTATAACTATGGCTACACCTTC.

This clonotype was detected only a few times. The genes are TRBV6-1 and TRBJ2-3; TRBD2 is a possible D gene (6 bases). Germline CDR1 and CDR2: MNHNS and SASEGT. The CDR3 has 14 residues. Trimming shortened V by 0 bases and J by 4 bases, and 8 bases separated the two germline ends. The chain's CDR3 is CASSEAWEADTQYF. Written as DNA, the CDR3 is TGTGCCAGCAGTGAAGCCTGGGAGGCAGATACGCAGTATTTT.

This clonotype has a handful of counts. This rearrangement joins TRBV7-2 to TRBJ2-7; D unresolved. The CDR3 has 13 amino acids. Germline-derived CDR1 and CDR2 are SGHTA and FQGNSA. The V end was cut by 5 bases, the J end by 2 bases, with 10 bases between. The CDR3 DNA follows: TGTGCCAGCAGCCAAGAAGAGGCCTACGAGCAGTACTTC. Translated: CASSQEEAYEQYF.

The chain employs TRBV19 and TRBJ2-7; possible D gene TRBD2, 7 bases. The V and J ends lost 4 bases and 3 bases respectively, with 16 bases between them. In germline, CDR1 is LNHDA, CDR2 SQIVND (reference sequence). CDR3 length equals 15 residues. This CDR3 reads CASSTSGTTLYEQYF. CDR3 DNA: TGTGCCAGTAGTACGAGCGGGACAACTCTCTACGAGCAGTACTTC.

This chain connects TRBV27 to TRBJ1-1; D is ambiguous. The CDR3 loop spans 15 amino acids. Germline V gene sequence: CDR1 MNHEY, CDR2 SMNVEV (reference sequence). Between the trimmed V and J ends, which lost 2 bases and 4 bases, there was a span of 14 bases. DNA for the CDR3: TGTGCCAGCAGTTTAGGGGATGCCAGAGGCACTGAAGCTTTCTTT. This codes for CASSLGDARGTEAFF.

V gene TRBV28 combines with J gene TRBJ1-5; D gene uncertain. Germline CDR1 reads MDHEN; CDR2 reads SYDVKM. The CDR3 contains 12 residues. The CDR3 protein is CASVRSNQPQHF. DNA of the CDR3: TGTGCAAGCGTCAGGAGCAATCAGCCCCAGCATTTT. The whole variable domain, filled in from reference TRBV28 and TRBJ1-5, reads DVKVTQSSRYLVKRTGEKVFLECVQDMDHENMFWYRQDPGLGLRLIYFSYDVKMKEKGDIPEGYSVSREKKERFSLILESASTNQTSMYLCASVRSNQPQHFGDGTRLSIL.

This clonotype has ten or more counts. The chain has TRBV19 and TRBJ2-7, with D unresolved. Germline V gene lookup returns CDR1 LNHDA and CDR2 SQIVND (reference sequence). The CDR3 is made up of 13 amino acids. With 3 bases removed from V and 0 bases from J, the gap between germline ends came to 6 bases. Here the CDR3 reads CASSIGSSYEQYF. CDR3 nucleotide sequence: TGTGCCAGTAGTATTGGCAGCTCCTACGAGCAGTACTTC.

The V and J genes are TRBV19 and TRBJ2-1, with TRBD1 identical over 9 bases. Germline V CDR1 and CDR2: LNHDA, SQIVND (reference sequence). The V gene end was trimmed by 11 bases and the J gene end by 9 bases; junction bases not matched to a gene: 14. This CDR3 is 14 amino acids long. CDR3 nucleotides: TGTGCCTGGAGCACCGGGACAGGGAGGACTGAGCAGTTCTTC. It codes for CAWSTGTGRTEQFF.

The gene calls are TRBV6-5 and TRBJ1-1; D gene ambiguous. V was shortened by 4 bases and J by 3 bases, with 15 bases between the two germline ends. CDR1 and CDR2 (germline): MNHEY, SVGAGI. The CDR3 has 15 amino acids. The CDR3 loop is CASSFGGVMDTEAFF. CDR3 nucleotide sequence: TGTGCCAGCAGTTTCGGCGGCGTCATGGACACTGAAGCTTTCTTT.

The gene calls are TRBV6-5 and TRBJ2-1, with a possible D match to TRBD1 (6 bases). There are 14 residues in the CDR3. Germline CDR1 is MNHEY and CDR2 is SVGAGI. Trimming stripped 2 bases from V and 7 bases from J, with 12 bases between. This chain's CDR3 is CASSYRGKQNEQFF. The CDR3 DNA reads as TGTGCCAGCAGTTACAGGGGGAAACAAAATGAGCAGTTCTTC.

V and J are TRBV28 and TRBJ2-3; tentative D call: TRBD1 (7 bases). The CDR3 is made up of 19 amino acids. With 5 bases removed from V and 0 bases from J, the gap between germline ends came to 24 bases. Germline V lookup: CDR1 MDHEN, CDR2 SYDVKM. For the CDR3, the DNA is TGTGCCAGCAGTCCGTCTGGAGGGGGCGCGGGTGGTAGCACAGATACGCAGTATTTT. This encodes CASSPSGGGAGGSTDTQYF. Using reference TRBV28 and TRBJ2-3 for the parts outside the CDR3, the full variable domain is DVKVTQSSRYLVKRTGEKVFLECVQDMDHENMFWYRQDPGLGLRLIYFSYDVKMKEKGDIPEGYSVSREKKERFSLILESASTNQTSMYLCASSPSGGGAGGSTDTQYFGPGTRLTVL.

The V gene is TRBV10-3, the J gene TRBJ2-3; a weak D match, TRBD2 (5 bases). From germline, CDR1 is ENHRY and CDR2 SYGVKD. V shed 7 bases and J shed 0 bases, with 11 bases lying between them. The CDR3 contains 14 residues. CDR3 region: CAITDGKSTDTQYF. For the CDR3, the DNA is TGTGCCATCACCGACGGGAAAAGCACAGATACGCAGTATTTT.

Only one count was recorded for this clonotype. The V and J genes are TRBV19 and TRBJ2-5; the match to TRBD1 covers 8 bases. The V and J ends lost 6 bases and 5 bases, in that order; junction bases with no gene match: 8. The CDR3 extends over 14 amino acids. Germline assignment: CDR1 LNHDA and CDR2 SQIVND (reference sequence). CDR3 sequence: CASRTTRGLETQYF. The DNA of the CDR3 is TGTGCCAGTAGGACAACCAGGGGGCTGGAGACCCAGTACTTC.

Notes on this clonotype: The junction differs from germline at one of its ends, possibly a read error. The V call is TRBV19, the J call TRBJ1-4; D perhaps matches TRBD1 (6 bases). Germline loops: CDR1 LNHDA, CDR2 SQIVND (reference sequence). There are 15 residues in the CDR3. CDR3 sequence (DNA): TGTGCCAGTAGGCTTACAGGGAGCACGAATGAAAACCTGTTTTTT. Amino acid sequence: CASRLTGSTNENLFF.

This clonotype was recorded at least ten times. J is TRBJ1-1 and V is TRBV19; D is unresolved. The CDR3 sequence is 15 residues long. Trimming removed 9 bases from V and 1 base from J, with 18 bases in between. Germline V gene data show CDR1 as LNHDA and CDR2 as SQIVND (reference sequence). CDR3 bases: TGTGCCAGCCGCGTTTTCGGGAAAGAGAACACTGAAGCTTTCTTT. Its protein product is CASRVFGKENTEAFF.

This chain uses TRBV19 with TRBJ1-5; D may be TRBD1 (6 bases). V shed 7 bases and J shed 6 bases, with 22 bases lying between them. The CDR3 loop spans 16 amino acids. CDR1 LNHDA and CDR2 SQIVND come from the germline V gene (reference sequence). The CDR3 sequence: CASTDRLAPVGQPQHF. In DNA form, the CDR3 reads TGTGCCAGTACAGACAGGTTGGCCCCTGTCGGTCAGCCCCAGCATTTT.

This clonotype was seen a single time. The chain is built from TRBV14 and TRBJ2-1; D is uncertain. The V gene lost 6 bases and the J gene lost 2 bases, with 14 bases spanning the gap. Germline loops: CDR1 SGHDN, CDR2 FVKESK. This CDR3 has 15 amino acids. CDR3 in amino acids: CASSSQLTPYNEQFF. CDR3 DNA sequence: TGTGCCAGCAGTTCCCAACTAACGCCCTACAATGAGCAGTTCTTC.

This clonotype was observed a few times. The chain employs TRBV10-1 and TRBJ2-7; possibly TRBD2 for D (7 bases). The germline V gene encodes CDR1 WNHNN and CDR2 SYGVQD (reference sequence). V was pared by 0 bases and J by 6 bases, with 12 bases between. The CDR3 sequence is 14 residues long. The CDR3 DNA sequence: TGCGCCAGCAGTGAGTCTGGGGGGGGGCTCGAGCAGTACTTC. Translated: CASSESGGGLEQYF.